A selection of T cell receptor beta chains follows, all from one sample in a study of blood T cell repertoires in COVID-19. The table came from immunoSEQ multiplex PCR; TCRdb's copy has only in-frame clones and leaves some out. In the table there are 250,000 to 350,000 clones, 90% to 95% of which are singletons. The material sequenced was peripheral blood. These receptors all stem from a woman aged 30 to 39 with COVID-19, enrolled during active disease. Each CDR3 is given with its conserved first and last residue. The D gene is left open where the match is weak. The listing skips clone size in some rows; elsewhere it reads once, few, many or a size class.

D,J,V,size,CDR3,DNA
-,TRBJ2-2,TRBV5-6,-,CASSLVEAGELFF,TGTGCCAGCAGCCTCGTGGAGGCCGGGGAGCTGTTTTTT
TRBD2,TRBJ2-1,TRBV19,-,CASRVAGTYNEQFF,TGTGCCAGTAGGGTAGCGGGAACCTACAATGAGCAGTTCTTC
TRBD2,TRBJ2-7,TRBV3-1/TRBV3-2,-,CASSQITGTRGYEQYF,TGTGCCAGCAGCCAAATCACCGGGACTAGGGGGTACGAGCAGTACTTC
TRBD2,TRBJ2-3,TRBV2,once,CASSVTAGVDTQYF,TGTGCCAGCAGTGTGACAGCGGGAGTGGATACGCAGTATTTT
TRBD2,TRBJ2-3,TRBV7-9,-,CASSHTTSGSSDTQYF,TGTGCCAGCAGCCACACGACTAGCGGGAGTTCAGATACGCAGTATTTT
-,TRBJ2-5,TRBV9,-,CASSVATGGTETQYF,TGTGCCAGCAGCGTAGCGACAGGAGGTACAGAGACCCAGTACTTC
TRBD1,TRBJ1-2,TRBV28,-,CASSTGDGGYTF,TGTGCCAGCAGTACAGGGGATGGTGGCTACACCTTC
TRBD1,TRBJ1-2,TRBV6-5,-,CASSWDREYRGYTF,TGTGCCAGCAGTTGGGACAGGGAGTATCGTGGCTACACCTTC
-,TRBJ1-1,TRBV3-1/TRBV3-2,-,CASSQGAGASEAFF,TGTGCCAGCAGCCAAGGGGCAGGGGCCTCTGAAGCTTTCTTT
TRBD1,TRBJ1-6,TRBV7-6,-,CASSSGQGDYPTPLHF,TGTGCCAGCAGCTCCGGACAGGGAGACTACCCTACACCCCTCCACTTT
TRBD1,TRBJ1-2,TRBV29-1,-,CSVAGTDYGYTF,TGCAGCGTTGCGGGGACAGACTATGGCTACACCTTC
TRBD2,TRBJ2-7,TRBV29-1,-,CSVERLAGEQYF,TGCAGCGTTGAACGACTAGCTGGCGAGCAGTACTTC
-,TRBJ1-1,TRBV7-2,once,CASSATVGNTEAFF,TGTGCCAGCAGCGCTACAGTTGGGAACACTGAAGCTTTCTTT
TRBD1,TRBJ1-1,TRBV19,-,CASSPRQGAGTEAFF,TGTGCCAGTAGTCCCCGACAGGGAGCAGGGACTGAAGCTTTCTTT
-,TRBJ1-5,TRBV19,-,CASSQQGMSNQPQHF,TGTGCCAGTAGTCAACAGGGTATGAGCAATCAGCCCCAGCATTTT
TRBD1,TRBJ2-1,TRBV19,-,CASSLLRGLTDREDEQFF,TGTGCCAGTAGTCTCCTTAGGGGGCTTACGGACCGCGAGGATGAGCAGTTCTTC
-,TRBJ1-5,TRBV28,-,CASSLFGGGDQPQHF,TGTGCCAGCAGTTTATTCGGGGGAGGGGATCAGCCCCAGCATTTT
TRBD1,TRBJ1-2,TRBV6-5,-,CASRPLPGGLGYTF,TGTGCCAGCAGGCCGTTGCCAGGGGGTCTCGGCTACACCTTC
TRBD1,TRBJ2-1,TRBV19,-,CASSPMGQGAGNEQFF,TGTGCCAGTAGTCCCATGGGACAGGGGGCAGGCAATGAGCAGTTCTTC
TRBD1,TRBJ2-7,TRBV29-1,-,CSVERGGQGALAGEQYF,TGCAGCGTTGAAAGGGGGGGACAGGGGGCTCTGGCGGGCGAGCAGTACTTC